This TCR beta chain derives from a study of blood T cell repertoires in COVID-19. In the study overall: COVID-19 samples, acute and convalescent, were from the United States, Italy and Spain. PBMCs, B-cell-depleted T cells, or T cells were the source of the cDNA or gDNA that made up the material.

This clone was seen once. Per the original methods: Amplification with reference gene primers provided the estimates of nucleated cell counts. Some clones are missing from TCRdb's copy, which holds only in-frame ones; the method was immunoSEQ multiplex PCR. That table supplies the V and J calls and clone size; D and trimming were determined from the DNA. The sample shows about 230,000 clones, 81% of them seen only once. CDR1 and CDR2 from the germline V gene are GTSNPN and SVGIG (reference sequence). CDR3 length: 16 amino acids. Between the trimmed V and J ends, which lost 2 bases and 5 bases, there was a span of 19 bases. Seattle patients were enrolled during active infection and followed longitudinally.

This clonotype was sampled from a woman of 80 years or more with COVID-19, enrolled during active disease. The source material was peripheral blood. This sequence joins TRBV30 and TRBJ2-1; possible D gene TRBD2, 5 bases. The CDR3 reads CAWSPLGRAPNNEQFF. The CDR3 DNA reads as TGTGCCTGGAGTCCCCTGGGGAGAGCTCCTAACAATGAGCAGTTCTTC.